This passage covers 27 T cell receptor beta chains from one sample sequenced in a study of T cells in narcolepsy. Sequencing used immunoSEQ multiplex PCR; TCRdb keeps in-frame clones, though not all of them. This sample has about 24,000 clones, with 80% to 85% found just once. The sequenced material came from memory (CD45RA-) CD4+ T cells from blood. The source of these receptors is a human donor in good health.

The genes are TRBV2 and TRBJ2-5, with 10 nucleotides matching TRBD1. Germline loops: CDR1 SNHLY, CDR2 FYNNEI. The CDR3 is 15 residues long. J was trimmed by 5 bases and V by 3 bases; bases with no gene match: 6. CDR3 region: CASSDVTGGGETQYF. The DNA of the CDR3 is TGTGCCAGCAGTGACGTGACAGGGGGCGGGGAGACCCAGTACTTC.

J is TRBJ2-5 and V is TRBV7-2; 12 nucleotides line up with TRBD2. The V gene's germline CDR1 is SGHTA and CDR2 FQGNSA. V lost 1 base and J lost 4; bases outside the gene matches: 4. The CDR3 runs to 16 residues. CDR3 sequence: CASSLVPSGGVETQYF. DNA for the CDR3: TGTGCCAGCAGCTTAGTGCCTAGCGGGGGGGTAGAGACCCAGTACTTC.

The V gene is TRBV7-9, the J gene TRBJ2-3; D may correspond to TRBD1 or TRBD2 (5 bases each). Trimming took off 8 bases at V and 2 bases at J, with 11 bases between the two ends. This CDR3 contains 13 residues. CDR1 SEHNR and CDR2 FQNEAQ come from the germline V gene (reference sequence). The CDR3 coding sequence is TGTGCCAGCCGCCGGGACCACACAGATACGCAGTATTTT. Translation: CASRRDHTDTQYF.

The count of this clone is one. The DNA for the CDR3 is TGTGCCAGTAGTAAAACTAGCGGGGGGGCCTGGGAGACCCAGTACTTC. It encodes CASSKTSGGAWETQYF. The chain recombines TRBV19 with TRBJ2-5, with TRBD2 identical over 13 bases. The CDR3 has 16 residues. CDR1 LNHDA and CDR2 SQIVND come from the germline V gene (reference sequence). J gave up 5 bases and V 4 bases, and 7 bases lay outside the gene matches.

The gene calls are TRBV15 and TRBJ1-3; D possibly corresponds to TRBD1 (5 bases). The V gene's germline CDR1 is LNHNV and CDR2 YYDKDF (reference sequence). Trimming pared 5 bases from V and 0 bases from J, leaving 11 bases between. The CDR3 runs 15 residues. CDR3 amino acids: CATSGGTGSGNTIYF. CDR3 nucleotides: TGTGCCACCAGCGGAGGGACGGGCTCTGGAAACACCATATATTTT.

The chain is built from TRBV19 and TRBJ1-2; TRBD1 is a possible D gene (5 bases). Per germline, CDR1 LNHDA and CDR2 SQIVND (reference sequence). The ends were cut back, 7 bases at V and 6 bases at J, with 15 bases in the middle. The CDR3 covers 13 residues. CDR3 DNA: TGTGCCAGTAACCGCCCCCAGGGACATGGCTACACCTTC. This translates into CASNRPQGHGYTF.

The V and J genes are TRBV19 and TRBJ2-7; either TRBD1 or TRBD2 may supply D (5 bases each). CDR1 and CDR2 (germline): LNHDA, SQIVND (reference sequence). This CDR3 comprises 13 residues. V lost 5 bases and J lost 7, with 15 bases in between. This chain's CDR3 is CASSFAGSREQYF. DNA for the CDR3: TGTGCCAGTAGTTTTGCAGGGAGTCGGGAGCAGTACTTC.

This CDR3 is CASSFKLAGESHEQYF. The CDR3 nucleotides are TGTGCCAGCAGCTTTAAACTAGCGGGGGAATCTCACGAGCAGTACTTC. V gene TRBV7-9 combines with J gene TRBJ2-7; 11 nucleotides agree with TRBD2. V was clipped by 3 bases and J by 5 bases; unmatched bases: 9. There are 16 residues in the CDR3. Germline V gene data show CDR1 as SEHNR and CDR2 as FQNEAQ (reference sequence).

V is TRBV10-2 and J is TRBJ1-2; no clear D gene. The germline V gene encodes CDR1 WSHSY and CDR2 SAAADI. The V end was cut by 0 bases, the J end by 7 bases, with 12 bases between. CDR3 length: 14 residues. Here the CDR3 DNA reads TGCGCCAGCAGTGAGTCGTCCCCGACGCGTGGCTACACCTTC. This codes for CASSESSPTRGYTF.

Written as DNA, the CDR3 is TGCGCCAGCAGCCCATCGAAACAGGGTGGGAACACCGGGGAGCTGTTTTTT. It specifies CASSPSKQGGNTGELFF. The rearrangement links TRBV4-3 to TRBJ2-2; possible D gene TRBD1, 6 bases. The CDR3 has 17 amino acids. Germline CDR1 and CDR2: LGHNA and YSLEER. Trimming left V 4 bases short and J 1 base short, with 16 bases between.

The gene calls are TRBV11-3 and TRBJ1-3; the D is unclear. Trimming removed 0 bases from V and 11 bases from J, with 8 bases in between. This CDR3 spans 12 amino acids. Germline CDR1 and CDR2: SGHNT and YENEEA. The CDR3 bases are TGTGCCAGCAGCTTAGATGGAGCTGCCATATATTTT. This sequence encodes CASSLDGAAIYF.

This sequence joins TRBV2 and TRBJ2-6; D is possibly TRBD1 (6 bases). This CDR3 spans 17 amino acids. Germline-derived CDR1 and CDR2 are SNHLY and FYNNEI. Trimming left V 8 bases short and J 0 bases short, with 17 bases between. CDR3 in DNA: TGTGCCAGCTCCAAGGGGGATACCCCCTCTGGGGCCAACGTCCTGACTTTC. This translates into CASSKGDTPSGANVLTF.

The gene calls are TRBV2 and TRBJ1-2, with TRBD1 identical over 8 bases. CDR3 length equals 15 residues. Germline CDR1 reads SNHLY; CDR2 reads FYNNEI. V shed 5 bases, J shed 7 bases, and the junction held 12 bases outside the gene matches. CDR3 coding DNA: TGTGCCAGCAGTACAGACAGGGGCCATGGTCGTGGCTACACCTTC. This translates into CASSTDRGHGRGYTF.

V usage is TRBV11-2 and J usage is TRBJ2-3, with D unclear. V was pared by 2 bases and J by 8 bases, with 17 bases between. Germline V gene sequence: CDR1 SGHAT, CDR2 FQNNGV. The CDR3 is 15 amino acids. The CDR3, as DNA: TGTGCCAGCAGCTTACTCGTTGCGGCTTATGCTACGCAGTATTTT. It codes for CASSLLVAAYATQYF.

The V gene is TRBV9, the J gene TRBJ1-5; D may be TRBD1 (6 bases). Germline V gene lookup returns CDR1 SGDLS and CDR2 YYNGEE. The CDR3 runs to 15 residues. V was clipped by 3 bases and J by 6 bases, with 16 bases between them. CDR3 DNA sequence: TGTGCCAGCAGCGGGGGGCAGGGTAGTTTTCAGCCCCAGCATTTT. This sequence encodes CASSGGQGSFQPQHF.

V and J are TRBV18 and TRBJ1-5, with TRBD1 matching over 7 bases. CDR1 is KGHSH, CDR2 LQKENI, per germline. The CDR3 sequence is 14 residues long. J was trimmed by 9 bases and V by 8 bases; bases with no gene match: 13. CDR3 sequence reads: CASQDRWGVLPQHF. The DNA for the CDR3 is TGTGCCAGCCAGGACAGGTGGGGGGTTCTGCCCCAGCATTTT.

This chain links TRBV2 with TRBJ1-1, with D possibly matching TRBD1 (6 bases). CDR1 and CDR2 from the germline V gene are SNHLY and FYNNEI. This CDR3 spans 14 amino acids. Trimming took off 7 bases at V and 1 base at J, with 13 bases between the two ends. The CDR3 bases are TGTGCCAGCACCATGACAGGAGGGAACACTGAAGCTTTCTTT. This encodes CASTMTGGNTEAFF. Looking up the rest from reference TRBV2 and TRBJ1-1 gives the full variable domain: EPEVTQTPSHQVTQMGQEVILRCVPISNHLYFYWYRQILGQKVEFLVSFYNNEISEKSEIFDDQFSVERPDGSNFTLKIRSTKLEDSAMYFCASTMTGGNTEAFFGQGTRLTVV.

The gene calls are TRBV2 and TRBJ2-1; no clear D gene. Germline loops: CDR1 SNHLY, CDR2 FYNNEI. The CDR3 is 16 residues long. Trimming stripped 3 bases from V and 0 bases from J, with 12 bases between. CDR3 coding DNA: TGTGCCAGCAGTGAGGTGGGTCAGCTCTCCTACAATGAGCAGTTCTTC. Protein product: CASSEVGQLSYNEQFF.

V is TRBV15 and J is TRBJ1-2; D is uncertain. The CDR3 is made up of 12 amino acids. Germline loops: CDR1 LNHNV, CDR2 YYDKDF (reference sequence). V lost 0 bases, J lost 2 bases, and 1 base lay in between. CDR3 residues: CATSRENYGYTF. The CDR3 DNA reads TGTGCCACCAGCAGAGAGAACTATGGCTACACCTTC.

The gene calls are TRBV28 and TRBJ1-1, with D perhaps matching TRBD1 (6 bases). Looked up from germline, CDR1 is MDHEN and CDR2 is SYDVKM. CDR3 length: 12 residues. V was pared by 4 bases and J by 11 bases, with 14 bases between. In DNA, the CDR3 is TGTGCCAGCAGTTGGGGGGCCGTGGGGGCTTTCTTT. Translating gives CASSWGAVGAFF.

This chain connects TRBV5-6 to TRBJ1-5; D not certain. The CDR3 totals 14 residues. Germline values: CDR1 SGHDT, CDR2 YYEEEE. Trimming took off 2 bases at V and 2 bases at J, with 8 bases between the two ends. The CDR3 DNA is TGTGCCAGCAGCTTTTTTGGGGGCAATCAGCCCCAGCATTTT. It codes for CASSFFGGNQPQHF.

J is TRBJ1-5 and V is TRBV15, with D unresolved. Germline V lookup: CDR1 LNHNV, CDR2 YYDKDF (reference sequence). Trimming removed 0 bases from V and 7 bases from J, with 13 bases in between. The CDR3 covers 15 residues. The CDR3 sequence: CATSRDYSARQPQHF. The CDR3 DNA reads TGTGCCACCAGCAGAGATTATTCAGCCAGACAGCCCCAGCATTTT.

The CDR3 DNA reads as TGTGCCACCAGGGGGGCGGGAGAGACCCAGTACTTC. Amino acid sequence: CATRGAGETQYF. The V and J genes are TRBV11-1 and TRBJ2-5; TRBD1 is a possible D gene (7 bases). CDR3 length: 12 residues. Germline-derived CDR1 and CDR2 are SGHAT and FQDESV (reference sequence). V dropped 10 bases and J dropped 4 bases, with 13 bases sitting between them.

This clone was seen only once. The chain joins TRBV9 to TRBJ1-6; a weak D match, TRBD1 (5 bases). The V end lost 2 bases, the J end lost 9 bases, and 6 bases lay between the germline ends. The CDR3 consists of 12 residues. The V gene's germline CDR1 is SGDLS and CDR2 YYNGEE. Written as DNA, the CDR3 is TGTGCCAGCAGCGTGGACACTTCACCCCTCCACTTT. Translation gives CASSVDTSPLHF.

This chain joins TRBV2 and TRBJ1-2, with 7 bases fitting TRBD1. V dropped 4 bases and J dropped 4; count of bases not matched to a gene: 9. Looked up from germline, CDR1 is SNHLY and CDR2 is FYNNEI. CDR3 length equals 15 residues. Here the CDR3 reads CASSADSTGVYGYTF. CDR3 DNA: TGTGCCAGCAGTGCCGACTCTACAGGGGTCTATGGCTACACCTTC.

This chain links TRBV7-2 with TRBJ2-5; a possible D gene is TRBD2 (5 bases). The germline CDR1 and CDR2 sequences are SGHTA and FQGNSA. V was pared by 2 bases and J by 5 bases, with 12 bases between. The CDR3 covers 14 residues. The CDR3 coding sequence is TGTGCCAGCAGCTTACGAACGGGGTGGGAGACCCAGTACTTC. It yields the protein CASSLRTGWETQYF.

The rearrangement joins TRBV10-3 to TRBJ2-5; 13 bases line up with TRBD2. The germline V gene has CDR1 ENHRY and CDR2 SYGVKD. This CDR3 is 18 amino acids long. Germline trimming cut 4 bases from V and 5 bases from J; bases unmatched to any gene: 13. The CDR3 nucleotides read TGTGCCATCAGTGCAGGGATGACTAGCGGGGGGTCCGGGGAGACCCAGTACTTC. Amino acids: CAISAGMTSGGSGETQYF.